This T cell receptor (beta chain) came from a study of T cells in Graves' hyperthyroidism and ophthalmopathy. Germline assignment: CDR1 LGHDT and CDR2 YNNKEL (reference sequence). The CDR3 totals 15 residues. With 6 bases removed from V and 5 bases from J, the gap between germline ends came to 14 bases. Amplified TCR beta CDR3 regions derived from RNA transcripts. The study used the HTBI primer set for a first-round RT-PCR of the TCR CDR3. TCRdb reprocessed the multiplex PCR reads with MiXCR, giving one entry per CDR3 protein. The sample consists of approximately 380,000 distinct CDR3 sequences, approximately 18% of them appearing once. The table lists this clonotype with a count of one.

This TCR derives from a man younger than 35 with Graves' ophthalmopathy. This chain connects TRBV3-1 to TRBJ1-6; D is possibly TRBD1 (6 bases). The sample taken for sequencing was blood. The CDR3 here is CASRIGGAHNSPLHF. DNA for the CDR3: TGTGCCAGCAGGATCGGGGGGGCCCATAATTCACCCCTCCACTTT.